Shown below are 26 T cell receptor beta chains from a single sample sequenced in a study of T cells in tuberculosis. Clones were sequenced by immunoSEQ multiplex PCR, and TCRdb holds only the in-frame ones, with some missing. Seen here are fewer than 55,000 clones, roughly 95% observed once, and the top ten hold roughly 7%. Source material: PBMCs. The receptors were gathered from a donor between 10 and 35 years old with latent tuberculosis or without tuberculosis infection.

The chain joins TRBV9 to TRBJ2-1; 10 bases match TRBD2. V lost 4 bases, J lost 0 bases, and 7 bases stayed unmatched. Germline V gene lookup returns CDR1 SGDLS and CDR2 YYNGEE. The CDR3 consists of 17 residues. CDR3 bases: TGTGCCAGCAGCCTCGGAGCGGGAGGGGCCTCCTACAATGAGCAGTTCTTC. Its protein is CASSLGAGGASYNEQFF.

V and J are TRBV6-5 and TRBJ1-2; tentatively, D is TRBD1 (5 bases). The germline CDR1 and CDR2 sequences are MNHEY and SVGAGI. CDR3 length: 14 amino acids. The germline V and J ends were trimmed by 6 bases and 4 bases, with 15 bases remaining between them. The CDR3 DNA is TGTGCCAGCAGACCCGGGGGGTCTAGCTATGGCTACACCTTC. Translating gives CASRPGGSSYGYTF.

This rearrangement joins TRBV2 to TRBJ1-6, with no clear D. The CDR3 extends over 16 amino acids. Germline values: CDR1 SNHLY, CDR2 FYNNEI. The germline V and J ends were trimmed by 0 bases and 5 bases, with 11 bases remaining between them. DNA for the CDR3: TGTGCCAGCAGTGAAGCGGGGAGAGGGAATAATTCACCCCTCCACTTT. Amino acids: CASSEAGRGNNSPLHF.

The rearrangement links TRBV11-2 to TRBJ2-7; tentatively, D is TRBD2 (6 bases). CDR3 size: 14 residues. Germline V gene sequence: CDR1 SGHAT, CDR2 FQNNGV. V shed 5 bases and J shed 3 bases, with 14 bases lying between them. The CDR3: CASSPQRANYEQYF. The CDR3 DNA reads TGTGCCAGCAGCCCTCAGCGGGCCAACTACGAGCAGTACTTC.

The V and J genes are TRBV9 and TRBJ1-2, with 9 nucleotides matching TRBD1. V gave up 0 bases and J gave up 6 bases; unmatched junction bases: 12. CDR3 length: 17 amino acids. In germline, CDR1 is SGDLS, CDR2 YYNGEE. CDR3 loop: CASSVASREGQGNGYTF. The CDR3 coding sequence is TGTGCCAGCAGCGTAGCCTCCCGCGAGGGACAGGGAAATGGCTACACCTTC.

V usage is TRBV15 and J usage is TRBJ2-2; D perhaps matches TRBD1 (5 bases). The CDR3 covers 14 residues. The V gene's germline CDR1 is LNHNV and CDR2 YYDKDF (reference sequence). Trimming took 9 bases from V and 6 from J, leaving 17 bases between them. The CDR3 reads CATKGQGGAGELFF. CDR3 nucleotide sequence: TGTGCCACAAAGGGGCAGGGTGGTGCCGGGGAGCTGTTTTTT.

In DNA, the CDR3 is TGTGCCAGCAGGTCAGACGCCCAGGGGAGAGGTGAGCAGTTCTTC. Translation gives CASRSDAQGRGEQFF. V usage is TRBV2 and J usage is TRBJ2-1, with D perhaps TRBD1 (6 bases). CDR1 SNHLY and CDR2 FYNNEI come from the germline V gene. CDR3 length: 15 residues. Trimming cost V 6 bases and J 9 bases, with 21 bases left between them.

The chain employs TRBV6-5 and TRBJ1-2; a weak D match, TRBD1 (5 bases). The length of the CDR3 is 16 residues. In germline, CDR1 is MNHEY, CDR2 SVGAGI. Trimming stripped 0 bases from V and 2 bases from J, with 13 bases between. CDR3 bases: TGTGCCAGCAGTTACTCGAAATACAGGAGCAACTATGGCTACACCTTC. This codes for CASSYSKYRSNYGYTF.

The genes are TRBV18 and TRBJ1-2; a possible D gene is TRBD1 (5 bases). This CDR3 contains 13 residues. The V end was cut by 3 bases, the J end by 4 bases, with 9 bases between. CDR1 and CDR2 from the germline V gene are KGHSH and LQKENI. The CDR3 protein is CASSPREAYGYTF. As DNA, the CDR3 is TGTGCCAGCTCACCCAGGGAGGCCTATGGCTACACCTTC.

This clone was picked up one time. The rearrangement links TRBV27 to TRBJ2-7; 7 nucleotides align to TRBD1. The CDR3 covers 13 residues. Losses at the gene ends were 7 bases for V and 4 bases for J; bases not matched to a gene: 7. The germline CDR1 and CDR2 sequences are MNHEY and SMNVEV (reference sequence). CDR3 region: CASMDRISYEQYF. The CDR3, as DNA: TGTGCCAGCATGGACAGGATCTCGTACGAGCAGTACTTC.

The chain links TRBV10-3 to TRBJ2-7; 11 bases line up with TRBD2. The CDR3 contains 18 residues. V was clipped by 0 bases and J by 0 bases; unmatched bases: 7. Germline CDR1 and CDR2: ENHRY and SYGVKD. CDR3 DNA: TGTGCCATCAGTGAGTCTCTAGCGGGGGGTTTTAGCTCCTACGAGCAGTACTTC. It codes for CAISESLAGGFSSYEQYF.

The CDR3 nucleotides are TGTGCCAGTAGTGTCGCCCGGGACTACCATACGCAGTATTTT. Its translation: CASSVARDYHTQYF. The J gene is TRBJ2-3, the V gene TRBV19; 7 bases are shared with TRBD2. Germline lookup yields CDR1 LNHDA and CDR2 SQIVND (reference sequence). The ends lost 5 bases at V and 7 bases at J; junction bases unmatched: 9. CDR3 size: 14 residues.

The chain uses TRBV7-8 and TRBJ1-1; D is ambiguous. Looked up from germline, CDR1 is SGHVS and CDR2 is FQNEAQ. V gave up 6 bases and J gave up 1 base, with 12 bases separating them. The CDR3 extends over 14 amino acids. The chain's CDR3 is CASSRGISNTEAFF. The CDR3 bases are TGTGCCAGCAGTCGAGGGATATCGAACACTGAAGCTTTCTTT.

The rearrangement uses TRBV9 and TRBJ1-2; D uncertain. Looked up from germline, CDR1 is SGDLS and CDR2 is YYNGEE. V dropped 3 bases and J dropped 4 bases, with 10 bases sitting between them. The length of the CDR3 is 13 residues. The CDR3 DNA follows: TGTGCCAGCAGCGGAAGCTCTTTCTATGGCTACACCTTC. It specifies CASSGSSFYGYTF.

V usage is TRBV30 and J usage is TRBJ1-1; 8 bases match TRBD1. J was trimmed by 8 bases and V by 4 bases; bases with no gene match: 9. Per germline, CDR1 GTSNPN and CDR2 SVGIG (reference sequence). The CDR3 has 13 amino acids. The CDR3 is CAWIPGQAMEAFF. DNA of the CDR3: TGTGCCTGGATACCGGGACAGGCTATGGAAGCTTTCTTT.

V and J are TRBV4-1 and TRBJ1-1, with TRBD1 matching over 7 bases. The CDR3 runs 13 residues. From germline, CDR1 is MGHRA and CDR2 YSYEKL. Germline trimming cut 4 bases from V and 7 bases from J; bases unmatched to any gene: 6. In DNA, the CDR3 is TGCGCCAGCAGCCTCCAGGGGGGCTATGAAGCTTTCTTT. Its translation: CASSLQGGYEAFF.

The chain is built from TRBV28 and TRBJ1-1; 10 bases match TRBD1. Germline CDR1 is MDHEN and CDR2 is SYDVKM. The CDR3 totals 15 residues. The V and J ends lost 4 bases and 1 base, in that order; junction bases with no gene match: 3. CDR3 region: CASSSRTGGNTEAFF. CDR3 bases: TGTGCCAGCAGTTCTAGGACAGGGGGGAACACTGAAGCTTTCTTT.

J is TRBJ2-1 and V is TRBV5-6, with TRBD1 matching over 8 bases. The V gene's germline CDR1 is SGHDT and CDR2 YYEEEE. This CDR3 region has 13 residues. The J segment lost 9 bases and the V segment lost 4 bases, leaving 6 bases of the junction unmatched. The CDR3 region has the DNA TGTGCCAGCAGCAGCGGACAGGGAATTGAGCAGTTCTTC. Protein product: CASSSGQGIEQFF.

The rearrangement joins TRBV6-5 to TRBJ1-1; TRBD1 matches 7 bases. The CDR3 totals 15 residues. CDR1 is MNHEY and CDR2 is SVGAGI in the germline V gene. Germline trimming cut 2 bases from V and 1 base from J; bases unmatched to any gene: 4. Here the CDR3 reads CASSYQGETNTEAFF. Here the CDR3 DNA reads TGTGCCAGCAGTTACCAGGGGGAAACGAACACTGAAGCTTTCTTT.

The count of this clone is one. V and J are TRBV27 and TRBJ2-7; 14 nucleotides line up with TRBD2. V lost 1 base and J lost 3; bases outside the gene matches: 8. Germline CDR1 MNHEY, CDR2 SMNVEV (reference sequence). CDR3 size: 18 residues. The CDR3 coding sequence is TGTGCCAGCAGTTTATATCCAGGGACTAGCGGGAGATACTACGAGCAGTACTTC. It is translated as CASSLYPGTSGRYYEQYF.

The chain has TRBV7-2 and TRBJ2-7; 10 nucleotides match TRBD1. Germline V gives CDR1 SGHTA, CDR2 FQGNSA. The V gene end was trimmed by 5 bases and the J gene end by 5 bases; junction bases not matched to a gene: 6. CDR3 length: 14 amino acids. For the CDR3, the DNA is TGTGCCAGCAGCCGGGACAGGGGTGGCGACGAGCAGTACTTC. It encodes CASSRDRGGDEQYF.

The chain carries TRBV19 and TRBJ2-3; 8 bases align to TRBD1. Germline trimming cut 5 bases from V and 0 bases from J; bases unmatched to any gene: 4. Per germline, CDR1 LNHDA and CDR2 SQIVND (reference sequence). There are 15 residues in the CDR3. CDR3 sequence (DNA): TGTGCCAGTAGTTTCCGGACAGGGAGCACAGATACGCAGTATTTT. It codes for CASSFRTGSTDTQYF.

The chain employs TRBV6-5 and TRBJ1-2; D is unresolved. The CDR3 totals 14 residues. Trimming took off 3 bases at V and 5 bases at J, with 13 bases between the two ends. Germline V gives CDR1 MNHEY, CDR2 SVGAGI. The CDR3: CASSYFQVGYGYTF. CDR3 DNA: TGTGCCAGCAGTTATTTTCAAGTCGGGTATGGCTACACCTTC.

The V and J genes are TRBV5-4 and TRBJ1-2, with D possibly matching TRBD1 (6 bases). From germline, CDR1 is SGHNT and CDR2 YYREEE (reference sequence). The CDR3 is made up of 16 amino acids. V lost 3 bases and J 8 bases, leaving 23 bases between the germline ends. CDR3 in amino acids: CASSSPEQGRTGGYTF. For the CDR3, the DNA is TGTGCCAGCAGCTCGCCGGAACAGGGTCGGACGGGAGGCTACACCTTC. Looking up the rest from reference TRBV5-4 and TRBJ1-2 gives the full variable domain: ETGVTQSPTHLIKTRGQQVTLRCSSQSGHNTVSWYQQALGQGPQFIFQYYREEENGRGNFPPRFSGLQFPNYSSELNVNALELDDSALYLCASSSPEQGRTGGYTFGSGTRLTVV.

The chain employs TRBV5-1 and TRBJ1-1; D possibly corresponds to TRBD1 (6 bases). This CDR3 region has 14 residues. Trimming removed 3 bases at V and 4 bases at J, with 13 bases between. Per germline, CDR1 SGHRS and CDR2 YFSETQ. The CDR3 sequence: CASSYRGGLTEAFF. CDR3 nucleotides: TGCGCCAGCAGCTACCGGGGGGGGCTCACTGAAGCTTTCTTT.

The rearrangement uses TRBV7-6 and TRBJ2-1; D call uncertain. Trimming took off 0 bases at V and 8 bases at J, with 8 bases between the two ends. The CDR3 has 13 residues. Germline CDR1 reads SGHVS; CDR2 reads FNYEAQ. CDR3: CASSLARQDEQFF. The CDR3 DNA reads TGTGCCAGCAGCTTAGCCAGGCAAGATGAGCAGTTCTTC.